The TCR beta chain described here comes from a study of CD8 T cells in ankylosing spondylitis. Study-wide results and caveats: A TCR beta motif of 7 to 9 highly homologous variants seemed to mark ankylosing spondylitis blood.

Trimming stripped 5 bases from V and 4 bases from J, with 14 bases between. The length of the CDR3 is 14 residues. TCRdb used MiXCR to reprocess the 5' RACE reads, holding one entry per CDR3 protein. The repertoire includes just under 550,000 distinct CDR3 sequences, 12% of them detected once, and approximately 6.3% sits in the top ten. This clonotype has ten or more counts. Its antigen is unidentified. The sequencing input was blood, either unsorted or a sorted T cell fraction (not recorded which). This chain connects TRBV12-3 or TRBV12-4 to TRBJ1-2; D unclear. This sequence was found in a male donor with ankylosing spondylitis. CDR3 coding DNA: TGTGCCAGCAGTCCGGCAGGTCCGATCTATGGCTACACCTTC. Its protein product is CASSPAGPIYGYTF.